This T cell receptor (beta chain) was identified during a study of blood T cell repertoires in COVID-19. Per germline, CDR1 MDHEN and CDR2 SYDVKM. The CDR3 is made up of 12 amino acids. The germline V and J ends were trimmed by 7 bases and 9 bases, with 13 bases remaining between them. Per the original data handling: Amplified reference gene primers provided the basis for estimating nucleated cell counts. Libraries were prepared by immunoSEQ multiplex PCR; TCRdb keeps only in-frame clonotypes and omits some of them. The DNA was the basis for D and trimming; V, J and clone size are from that table. The sample contains 250,000 to 400,000 clones, 88% of which appear only once.

The chain carries TRBV28 and TRBJ2-4; D possibly corresponds to TRBD1 (6 bases). Sequences were obtained from peripheral blood. The source of this sequence is a woman aged 25 to 39 with COVID-19, enrolled during active disease. Here the CDR3 reads CASTLRGGIQYF. DNA of the CDR3: TGTGCCAGCACCCTGCGAGGGGGCATTCAGTACTTC.